A single sample gave rise to the 30 T cell receptor beta chains below, sequenced in a study of radiotherapy plus CTLA-4 blockade in lung cancer. TCRdb's copy holds only in-frame clones and misses some; the assay was immunoSEQ multiplex PCR. The sample lists about 60,000 clones; less than 85% were seen once. Sequencing was performed on peripheral blood, taken from a patient treated with radiotherapy plus ipilimumab. These receptor sequences come from a human donor with non-small cell lung cancer who had a complete response to radiotherapy plus ipilimumab.

The chain employs TRBV2 and TRBJ1-6; D is perhaps TRBD1 (6 bases). The CDR3 is made up of 13 amino acids. V was pared by 4 bases and J by 7 bases, with 8 bases between. Per germline, CDR1 SNHLY and CDR2 FYNNEI. The CDR3 DNA is TGTGCCAGCAGTGTACAGGGCAATTCACCCCTCCACTTT. Translating it yields CASSVQGNSPLHF.

The V and J genes are TRBV5-5 and TRBJ1-2, with 9 bases that match TRBD1. CDR1 and CDR2 from the germline V gene are SGHKS and YYEKEE (reference sequence). This CDR3 spans 14 amino acids. V was pared by 3 bases and J by 7 bases, with 7 bases of the junction left unmatched. The CDR3 DNA reads TGTGCCAGCAGCTACAGGGGGCGCAGGAGTGGCTACACCTTC. Its protein product is CASSYRGRRSGYTF.

This clone has just a few counts. The V and J genes are TRBV19 and TRBJ1-1; a possible D gene is TRBD1 (5 bases). The CDR3 runs 13 residues. Germline V gene data show CDR1 as LNHDA and CDR2 as SQIVND (reference sequence). The V gene lost 3 bases and the J gene lost 3 bases, with 8 bases spanning the gap. The DNA for the CDR3 is TGTGCCAGTAGTATTAAAGGGGACACTGAAGCTTTCTTT. Encoded protein: CASSIKGDTEAFF. The whole variable domain, remainder taken from reference TRBV19 and TRBJ1-1, is DGGITQSPKYLFRKEGQNVTLSCEQNLNHDAMYWYRQDPGQGLRLIYYSQIVNDFQKGDIAEGYSVSREKKESFPLTVTSAQKNPTAFYLCASSIKGDTEAFFGQGTRLTVV.

The CDR3 spells CASSPDEKLFF. The CDR3 nucleotides read TGTGCCAGCAGCCCAGATGAAAAACTGTTTTTT. V usage is TRBV28 and J usage is TRBJ1-4, with D unresolved. Trimming pared 6 bases from V and 6 bases from J, leaving 5 bases between. Germline lookup yields CDR1 MDHEN and CDR2 SYDVKM. This CDR3 comprises 11 residues.

This clone has only a few counts. The CDR3 DNA sequence: TGTGCCAGCAGTCCCCGCCCGGGAGGCGCTGACTACGAGCAGTACTTC. This encodes CASSPRPGGADYEQYF. The genes are TRBV27 and TRBJ2-7; TRBD2 matches 7 bases. Germline V gene data show CDR1 as MNHEY and CDR2 as SMNVEV (reference sequence). This CDR3 contains 16 residues. V lost 5 bases and J lost 3; bases outside the gene matches: 13.

Only one count was recorded for this clone. The chain carries TRBV6-6 and TRBJ2-1, with D hard to call. Trimming pared 5 bases from V and 10 bases from J, leaving 9 bases between. The germline V gene has CDR1 MNHNY and CDR2 SVGAGI (reference sequence). The CDR3 is 11 amino acids. The CDR3 coding sequence is TGTGCCAGCAGTGAATGGGCAGAGCAGTTCTTC. Its translation: CASSEWAEQFF.

This sequence joins TRBV28 and TRBJ1-1; D is possibly TRBD1 (6 bases). The CDR3 runs to 16 residues. Germline CDR1 is MDHEN and CDR2 is SYDVKM. The ends were cut back, 3 bases at V and 1 base at J, with 15 bases in the middle. The CDR3 DNA reads as TGTGCCAGCAGTTTCGCAGGGGCCCTCAGGAACACTGAAGCTTTCTTT. Protein sequence: CASSFAGALRNTEAFF.

The chain uses TRBV12-5 and TRBJ2-7; 7 positions agree with TRBD1. CDR1 is LGHNT, CDR2 FRNRAP, per germline. The CDR3 is 13 residues long. V shed 7 bases, J shed 2 bases, and the junction held 5 bases outside the gene matches. This CDR3 reads CASALTGAYEQYF. CDR3 sequence (DNA): TGTGCTAGTGCCCTTACAGGGGCCTACGAGCAGTACTTC.

This clone has only a few counts. The rearrangement uses TRBV7-2 and TRBJ2-7; 7 nucleotides line up with TRBD1. The CDR3 runs to 13 residues. From germline, CDR1 is SGHTA and CDR2 FQGNSA. The V and J ends lost 5 bases and 4 bases, in that order; junction bases with no gene match: 5. The CDR3 nucleotides are TGTGCCAGCAGCCACCGACAGGGTTACGAGCAGTACTTC. Translated: CASSHRQGYEQYF.

The V call is TRBV29-1, the J call TRBJ2-4; 14 bases fit TRBD2. The CDR3 spans 12 residues. After removal of 7 bases from V and 8 bases from J, the junction contained 1 base not matched to a gene. Germline-derived CDR1 and CDR2 are SQVTM and ANQGSEA. CDR3: CSAGLAGDIQYF. CDR3 sequence (DNA): TGCAGCGCGGGACTAGCGGGAGACATTCAGTACTTC.

The CDR3 DNA is TGTGCCAGCAGGAAAGACAGGGGGCCGAATCAGCCCCAGCATTTT. The encoded protein is CASRKDRGPNQPQHF. The chain employs TRBV2 and TRBJ1-5, with 10 bases aligning to TRBD1. V was pared by 6 bases and J by 4 bases, with 6 bases of the junction left unmatched. The CDR3 runs to 15 residues. CDR1 SNHLY and CDR2 FYNNEI come from the germline V gene.

The chain combines TRBV27 with TRBJ1-2; TRBD1 agrees at 7 bases. J was trimmed by 3 bases and V by 4 bases; bases with no gene match: 14. The germline V gene encodes CDR1 MNHEY and CDR2 SMNVEV (reference sequence). The CDR3 loop spans 17 amino acids. The CDR3: CASSYRGLRGLDYGYTF. In DNA, the CDR3 is TGTGCCAGCAGTTATCGGGGACTTAGGGGGCTTGACTATGGCTACACCTTC.

This chain connects TRBV7-9 to TRBJ2-1, with 10 bases matching TRBD2. The junction had 11 bases not matched to a gene; V was cut back by 1 base and J by 8 bases. There are 17 residues in the CDR3. CDR1 SEHNR and CDR2 FQNEAQ come from the germline V gene (reference sequence). The CDR3 reads CASSLGALSGGSDEQFF. The CDR3 region has the DNA TGTGCCAGCAGCTTAGGTGCCCTTAGCGGGGGGTCGGATGAGCAGTTCTTC.

This sequence joins TRBV7-9 and TRBJ1-2; D is undetermined. The CDR3 extends over 13 amino acids. Trimming took 5 bases from V and 5 from J, leaving 12 bases between them. Germline V CDR1 and CDR2: SEHNR, FQNEAQ (reference sequence). The DNA of the CDR3 is TGTGCCAGCAGCGGAGCCGGTGTATATGGCTACACCTTC. Translation gives CASSGAGVYGYTF. The full variable domain, in which reference TRBV7-9 and TRBJ1-2 provide the parts outside the CDR3, is DTGVSQNPRHKITKRGQNVTFRCDPISEHNRLYWYRQTLGQGPEFLTYFQNEAQLEKSRLLSDRFSAERPKGSFSTLEIQRTEQGDSAMYLCASSGAGVYGYTFGSGTRLTVV.

The rearrangement uses TRBV5-1 and TRBJ2-7, with TRBD2 matching over 13 bases. The germline CDR1 and CDR2 sequences are SGHRS and YFSETQ. The CDR3 contains 15 residues. V gave up 1 base and J gave up 4 bases; unmatched junction bases: 2. CDR3 in DNA: TGCGCCAGCAGCTTGATGGGACTAGCGGGGTACGAGCAGTACTTC. This encodes CASSLMGLAGYEQYF.

The chain's CDR3 is CASSYGTGGAGFRAFF. The DNA of the CDR3 is TGTGCCAGCAGTTACGGAACAGGGGGCGCAGGTTTCCGAGCTTTCTTT. The chain carries TRBV6-5 and TRBJ1-1, with 9 bases that match TRBD1. Germline V lookup: CDR1 MNHEY, CDR2 SVGAGI. This CDR3 has 16 residues. The ends lost 2 bases at V and 10 bases at J; junction bases unmatched: 14.

Only a few counts were recorded for this clone. Here the CDR3 DNA reads TGTGCCAGCAGTTTAAAGTTTGGCGGGAGAAGCACAGATACGCAGTATTTT. Translation: CASSLKFGGRSTDTQYF. The chain recombines TRBV27 with TRBJ2-3; 7 nucleotides agree with TRBD2. Losses at the gene ends were 2 bases for V and 0 bases for J; bases not matched to a gene: 8. The CDR3 spans 17 residues. Germline V gene sequence: CDR1 MNHEY, CDR2 SMNVEV (reference sequence).

This rearrangement joins TRBV19 to TRBJ2-7; TRBD1 agrees at 8 bases. CDR1 LNHDA and CDR2 SQIVND come from the germline V gene (reference sequence). With 6 bases clipped from V and 0 bases from J, the junction kept 7 bases outside the gene matches. The CDR3 has 15 amino acids. The CDR3 loop is CASRRDRSSSYEQYF. Written as DNA, the CDR3 is TGTGCCAGTAGAAGGGACAGGTCTAGCTCCTACGAGCAGTACTTC.

The chain has TRBV5-1 and TRBJ2-5, with 9 bases aligning to TRBD2. The J call is uncertain, as TRBJ2-7 better fits the DNA end. This CDR3 has 17 residues. The V gene's germline CDR1 is SGHRS and CDR2 YFSETQ. As DNA, the CDR3 is TGCGCCAGCAGCTTGGAGGCTAGCGGGGAACTCTCCTACGAGCAGTACTTC. It encodes CASSLEASGELSYEQYF.

The chain is built from TRBV6-5 and TRBJ1-6; 9 bases are shared with TRBD1. The CDR3 extends over 15 amino acids. CDR1 is MNHEY and CDR2 is SVGAGI in the germline V gene. After removal of 8 bases from V and 9 bases from J, the junction contained 11 bases not matched to a gene. CDR3 region: CASAPGQGIFSPLHF. The CDR3 coding sequence is TGTGCCAGCGCCCCGGGACAGGGTATTTTTTCACCCCTCCACTTT.

The J gene is TRBJ1-4, the V gene TRBV15; D gene unclear. V was cut by 0 bases and J by 4 bases, with 15 bases left in between. The germline CDR1 and CDR2 sequences are LNHNV and YYDKDF (reference sequence). CDR3 length: 17 residues. For the CDR3, the DNA is TGTGCCACCAGCAGAGATATGTCCCACACCCTTAATGAAAAACTGTTTTTT. Translated, it gives CATSRDMSHTLNEKLFF.

This rearrangement joins TRBV7-2 to TRBJ1-2; D might be TRBD1 (6 bases). V was pared by 5 bases and J by 5 bases, with 12 bases between. The CDR3 spans 13 residues. The germline CDR1 and CDR2 sequences are SGHTA and FQGNSA. CDR3 region: CASSAQGGYGYTF. The DNA of the CDR3 is TGTGCCAGCAGCGCACAGGGCGGGTATGGCTACACCTTC.

V and J are TRBV6-1 and TRBJ2-5; a possible D gene is TRBD1 (7 bases). The CDR3 has 16 amino acids. Between the trimmed V and J ends, which lost 0 bases and 5 bases, there was a span of 16 bases. CDR1 is MNHNS, CDR2 SASEGT, per germline. The CDR3 loop reads CASSEAFRGVLETQYF. The CDR3, as DNA: TGTGCCAGCAGTGAAGCTTTCAGGGGGGTCCTCGAGACCCAGTACTTC.

The V call is TRBV27, the J call TRBJ1-6, with 9 bases fitting TRBD1. This CDR3 contains 17 residues. The J segment lost 9 bases and the V segment lost 6 bases, leaving 15 bases of the junction unmatched. From germline, CDR1 is MNHEY and CDR2 SMNVEV (reference sequence). CDR3 DNA sequence: TGTGCCAGCAGCTTCTTTACAGGGGGCAGTTTGGGTTCACCCCTCCACTTT. It specifies CASSFFTGGSLGSPLHF.

V usage is TRBV6-5 and J usage is TRBJ2-3; 7 bases are shared with TRBD1. Unmatched junction bases numbered 4, after V lost 1 base and J lost 3 bases. CDR3 length: 15 residues. Germline assignment: CDR1 MNHEY and CDR2 SVGAGI. CDR3 nucleotide sequence: TGTGCCAGCAGTTACTATAGACAGGGTACAGATACGCAGTATTTT. Translating gives CASSYYRQGTDTQYF.

This sequence joins TRBV7-8 and TRBJ1-1; D is ambiguous. This CDR3 has 12 residues. Germline CDR1 SGHVS, CDR2 FQNEAQ. The V end was cut by 5 bases, the J end by 10 bases, with 14 bases between. CDR3 sequence: CASSLEISGAFF. The CDR3 region has the DNA TGTGCCAGCAGCCTCGAGATTTCGGGAGCTTTCTTT.

This clone has more than one count but fewer than ten. The CDR3 region is CASSTRQPYEQYF. The CDR3 nucleotides read TGTGCCAGCAGTACGAGACAACCCTACGAGCAGTACTTC. The chain combines TRBV6-6 with TRBJ2-7; unclear D gene. Trimming stripped 5 bases from V and 2 bases from J, with 10 bases between. The CDR3 is made up of 13 amino acids. CDR1 and CDR2 (germline): MNHNY, SVGAGI (reference sequence).

The rearrangement uses TRBV5-1 and TRBJ2-1; a weak D match, TRBD2 (5 bases). Germline CDR1 is SGHRS and CDR2 is YFSETQ. The germline V and J ends were trimmed by 5 bases and 10 bases, with 16 bases remaining between them. The CDR3 is made up of 13 amino acids. This CDR3 is CASSSSLEGEQFF. The DNA of the CDR3 is TGCGCCAGCAGTTCCTCCTTAGAGGGCGAGCAGTTCTTC.

The rearrangement uses TRBV25-1 and TRBJ2-3; 8 bases match TRBD2. The CDR3 covers 16 residues. Germline CDR1 and CDR2: MGHDK and SYGVNS. Germline trimming cut 6 bases from V and 2 bases from J; bases unmatched to any gene: 10. The CDR3, as DNA: TGTGCCAGCAGCCATTGGGGAGCGGGAGACACAGATACGCAGTATTTT. It specifies CASSHWGAGDTDTQYF. The whole variable domain, remainder taken from reference TRBV25-1 and TRBJ2-3, is EADIYQTPRYLVIGTGKKITLECSQTMGHDKMYWYQQDPGMELHLIHYSYGVNSTEKGDLSSESTVSRIRTEHFPLTLESARPSHTSQYLCASSHWGAGDTDTQYFGPGTRLTVL.

This sequence joins TRBV9 and TRBJ1-1; possible D gene TRBD1, 5 bases. The CDR3 sequence is 13 residues long. V shed 4 bases and J shed 3 bases, with 10 bases lying between them. Germline V gives CDR1 SGDLS, CDR2 YYNGEE. CDR3 in amino acids: CASSQGGDTEAFF. CDR3 bases: TGTGCCAGCAGCCAGGGCGGGGACACTGAAGCTTTCTTT. The full variable domain, rest sourced from reference TRBV9 and TRBJ1-1, is DSGVTQTPKHLITATGQRVTLRCSPRSGDLSVYWYQQSLDQGLQFLIQYYNGEERAKGNILERFSAQQFPDLHSELNLSSLELGDSALYFCASSQGGDTEAFFGQGTRLTVV.